These 9 T cell receptor beta chains originate from one sample sequenced in a study of regulatory T cells in long-lasting Graves disease. Building the TCR beta libraries relied on iRepertoire HTBI primers, and CDR3 regions underwent Arm-PCR. TCRdb itself ran the multiplex PCR reads through MiXCR, one entry per CDR3 protein. Altogether roughly 420,000 distinct CDR3 sequences are present, around 13% being singletons, with the ten largest covering roughly 18%. The time point is: newly diagnosed GD, antithyroid drugs for less than 3 months. There was RNA extracted from PBMCs, and the TCR library was made from it. These data are also associated with another study on T cells in Graves' hyperthyroidism and ophthalmopathy.

Sequenced material: peripheral blood mononuclear cells (PBMCs), taken at new diagnosis, from a patient treated with antithyroid drugs. The receptors originated from a woman aged 45-65 years with Graves disease.

Concerning this clonotype: A junction end diverges from the germline sequence, so it may reflect a read error. The rearrangement joins TRBV18 to TRBJ2-7; 8 nucleotides align to TRBD1. The CDR3 is 15 amino acids. Germline V gene lookup returns CDR1 KGHSH and CDR2 LQKENI. CDR3 region: CASSPSRQGANEQCF. The DNA for the CDR3 is TGTGCCAGCTCACCATCGCGGCAGGGGGCGAACGAGCAGTGCTTC. The full variable domain, its missing parts supplied by reference TRBV18 and TRBJ2-7, is NAGVMQNPRHLVRRRGQEARLRCSPMKGHSHVYWYRQLPEEGLKFMVYLQKENIIDESGMPKERFSAEFPKEGPSILRIQQVVRGDSAAYFCASSPSRQGANEQCFGPGTRLTVT.

This chain uses TRBV3-1 with TRBJ1-1; no reliable D call. The germline V gene has CDR1 LGHDT and CDR2 YNNKEL (reference sequence). The CDR3 contains 14 residues. The germline V and J ends were trimmed by 1 base and 4 bases, with 10 bases remaining between them. CDR3 sequence: CASSQGGSLTEAFF. CDR3 DNA sequence: TGTGCCAGCAGCCAAGGTGGCAGCCTCACTGAAGCTTTCTTT.

The chain links TRBV7-9 to TRBJ2-5; D not certain. Germline lookup yields CDR1 SEHNR and CDR2 FQNEAQ (reference sequence). V was clipped by 10 bases and J by 2 bases, with 17 bases between them. CDR3 length: 14 residues. CDR3 region: CATRIRFGQETQYF. The CDR3 DNA follows: TGTGCCACACGAATCAGGTTTGGTCAAGAGACCCAGTACTTC.

This clonotype was seen many times. V is TRBV7-9 and J is TRBJ2-7; perhaps TRBD1 as D (5 bases). The germline V and J ends were trimmed by 1 base and 3 bases, with 10 bases remaining between them. Germline CDR1 SEHNR, CDR2 FQNEAQ (reference sequence). The CDR3 consists of 14 residues. The CDR3 region has the DNA TGTGCCAGCAGCTTAGGGGCAGGGTTCTACGAGCAGTACTTC. Translating it yields CASSLGAGFYEQYF.

The sample holds many counts of this clonotype. The chain has TRBV5-1 and TRBJ1-1; D is undetermined. CDR1 and CDR2 from the germline V gene are SGHRS and YFSETQ. This CDR3 region has 14 residues. The germline V and J ends were trimmed by 4 bases and 1 base, with 11 bases remaining between them. DNA of the CDR3: TGCGCCAGCAGCGGCGTCAGGACGAACACTGAAGCTTTCTTT. It translates to CASSGVRTNTEAFF. The complete variable domain, with remaining parts taken from reference TRBV5-1 and TRBJ1-1, reads KAGVTQTPRYLIKTRGQQVTLSCSPISGHRSVSWYQQTPGQGLQFLFEYFSETQRNKGNFPGRFSGRQFSNSRSEMNVSTLELGDSALYLCASSGVRTNTEAFFGQGTRLTVV.

This clonotype was recorded many times. V is TRBV3-1 and J is TRBJ1-2; D uncertain. This CDR3 has 12 amino acids. Germline lookup yields CDR1 LGHDT and CDR2 YNNKEL (reference sequence). V was trimmed by 1 base and J by 3 bases, leaving 3 bases between them. The CDR3 DNA reads TGTGCCAGCAGCCAAGTCGACTATGGCTACACCTTC. Residues: CASSQVDYGYTF.

This clonotype was recorded a few times. V is TRBV9 and J is TRBJ2-4; possibly TRBD1 or TRBD2 for D (6 bases each). Trimming removed 4 bases from V and 9 bases from J, with 14 bases in between. The germline V gene encodes CDR1 SGDLS and CDR2 YYNGEE. The CDR3 runs 13 residues. CDR3 DNA: TGTGCCAGCAGCCCCCCGGGGGCGAGCATTCAGTACTTC. It specifies CASSPPGASIQYF.

This clonotype appeared many times. The chain carries TRBV28 and TRBJ2-1; a possible D gene is TRBD2 (6 bases). The CDR3 consists of 14 residues. Looked up from germline, CDR1 is MDHEN and CDR2 is SYDVKM. Deletions cut 5 bases from V and 6 bases from J, with 14 bases between. CDR3 bases: TGTGCCAGCAGTCCCCACGGCGGGGTCAATGAGCAGTTCTTC. Amino acids: CASSPHGGVNEQFF.

In its sample, this clonotype was seen many times. The chain links TRBV24-1 to TRBJ2-2; D is uncertain. With 0 bases removed from V and 1 base from J, the gap between germline ends came to 5 bases. This CDR3 contains 15 residues. From germline, CDR1 is KGHDR and CDR2 SFDVKD. Here the CDR3 reads CATSDLRQNTGELFF. CDR3 bases: TGTGCCACCAGTGATTTGAGGCAGAACACCGGGGAGCTGTTTTTT.